The 15 T cell receptor beta chains reported below all come from one sample, sequenced in a study of CD8 T cells in ankylosing spondylitis. TCRdb reanalysed the 5' RACE reads using MiXCR and keeps one entry per CDR3 protein. The table shows about 230,000 distinct CDR3 sequences, with approximately 8.4% occurring only once. The sample was blood, either unsorted or a sorted T cell fraction (not recorded which). All receptors derive from a female donor with ankylosing spondylitis or in good health (not recorded which).

This clonotype was seen at least ten times. V usage is TRBV6-2 or TRBV6-3 and J usage is TRBJ2-2; 11 bases fit TRBD2. The V gene's germline CDR1 is MNHEY and CDR2 SVGEGT. The trim removed 7 bases at V and 1 base at J, leaving 8 bases unmatched. There are 17 residues in the CDR3. The chain's CDR3 is CASKTRLAGLNTGELFF. The CDR3 nucleotides are TGTGCCAGCAAGACACGACTAGCGGGACTGAACACCGGGGAGCTGTTTTTT.

This clonotype was picked up many times. The chain has TRBV5-1 and TRBJ2-7, with no clear D. This CDR3 has 12 amino acids. The V end was cut by 0 bases, the J end by 2 bases, with 3 bases between. Germline V gene lookup returns CDR1 SGHRS and CDR2 YFSETQ. This CDR3 reads CASSLDAYEQYF. The CDR3 DNA sequence: TGCGCCAGCAGCTTGGACGCCTACGAGCAGTACTTC.

This chain uses TRBV11-2 with TRBJ1-6; the D is unclear. V lost 1 base, J lost 3 bases, and 16 bases lay in between. The CDR3 has 18 residues. The germline V gene encodes CDR1 SGHAT and CDR2 FQNNGV. The CDR3 here is CASSLVRQSLYYNSPLHF. The CDR3 DNA reads TGTGCCAGCAGCTTAGTACGCCAGTCCTTATACTATAATTCACCCCTCCACTTT.

This clonotype was counted at least ten times. The rearrangement joins TRBV7-9 to TRBJ1-2; tentatively, D is TRBD1 (6 bases). From germline, CDR1 is SEHNR and CDR2 FQNEAQ (reference sequence). Between the trimmed V and J ends, which lost 5 bases and 0 bases, there was a span of 10 bases. CDR3 size: 14 residues. In DNA, the CDR3 is TGTGCCAGCAGCCGGGACATAGCTAACTATGGCTACACCTTC. Translation: CASSRDIANYGYTF.

This clonotype was counted ten times or more. The V call is TRBV5-6, the J call TRBJ1-1; a possible D gene is TRBD1 (6 bases). The CDR3 runs to 13 residues. Per germline, CDR1 SGHDT and CDR2 YYEEEE. V was pared by 4 bases and J by 4 bases, with 11 bases between. CDR3 in amino acids: CASSTTGTTEAFF. CDR3 coding DNA: TGTGCCAGCAGCACCACAGGGACCACTGAAGCTTTCTTT.

There are a few counts of this clonotype. The chain combines TRBV4-2 with TRBJ2-7, with D perhaps given as TRBD1 or TRBD2 (5 bases each). V dropped 4 bases and J dropped 2 bases, with 15 bases sitting between them. The CDR3 is 15 residues long. Germline-derived CDR1 and CDR2 are LGHNA and YNFKEQ. The CDR3 nucleotides are TGTGCCAGCAGCCTTCGGGACCGAGATACCTACGAGCAGTACTTC. This translates into CASSLRDRDTYEQYF.

In this sample, this clonotype turned up many times. The genes are TRBV3-1 and TRBJ2-1; TRBD2 agrees at 11 bases. This CDR3 region has 16 residues. Per the germline V gene, CDR1 is LGHDT and CDR2 is YNNKEL (reference sequence). Trimming at V came to 0 bases and at J to 8 bases, leaving 6 bases not matched to a gene. The CDR3 DNA sequence: TGTGCCAGCAGCCAAGATCGGCTAGCGGGAGGCCATGAGCAGTTCTTC. Its translation: CASSQDRLAGGHEQFF.

This clonotype was counted ten times or more. This chain joins TRBV15 and TRBJ1-2; tentatively, D is TRBD1 (5 bases). The CDR3 totals 14 residues. With 5 bases removed from V and 0 bases from J, the gap between germline ends came to 10 bases. CDR1 and CDR2 (germline): LNHNV, YYDKDF (reference sequence). DNA for the CDR3: TGTGCCACCAGCTCCAGGGAAGCTAACTATGGCTACACCTTC. This codes for CATSSREANYGYTF.

The chain has TRBV7-8 and TRBJ2-7; no definite D call. Trimming took off 5 bases at V and 1 base at J, with 12 bases between the two ends. The CDR3 loop spans 14 amino acids. Germline values: CDR1 SGHVS, CDR2 FQNEAQ. CDR3 sequence reads: CASSNSQESYEQYF. CDR3 nucleotide sequence: TGTGCCAGCAGCAATTCTCAGGAGTCCTACGAGCAGTACTTC.

Comments on this clonotype: With a much larger clone just one base away, this may be a read error. The rearrangement uses TRBV29-1 and TRBJ2-1; weak D call: TRBD2 (5 bases). The V gene lost 3 bases and the J gene lost 6 bases, with 12 bases spanning the gap. Germline CDR1 and CDR2: SQVTM and ANQGSEA. This CDR3 is 13 amino acids long. CDR3: CSVEMGELNEQFF. The CDR3 coding sequence is TGCAGCGTTGAGATGGGAGAGCTCAATGAGCAGTTCTTC.

DNA for the CDR3: TGTGCCAGCAGGGAGGGGCGGATTGGCGGCTACGAGCAGTACTTC. Translated, it gives CASREGRIGGYEQYF. The chain links TRBV7-9 to TRBJ2-7; tentative D call: TRBD2 (6 bases). The CDR3 sequence is 15 residues long. Germline values: CDR1 SEHNR, CDR2 FQNEAQ (reference sequence). Trimming shortened V by 6 bases and J by 3 bases, and 18 bases separated the two germline ends. The variable domain in full, with the rest retrieved from reference TRBV7-9 and TRBJ2-7, is DTGVSQNPRHKITKRGQNVTFRCDPISEHNRLYWYRQTLGQGPEFLTYFQNEAQLEKSRLLSDRFSAERPKGSFSTLEIQRTEQGDSAMYLCASREGRIGGYEQYFGPGTRLTVT.

This clonotype was recorded at least ten times. One end of the junction is discordant with germline, which a read error may explain. This chain links TRBV4-3 with TRBJ2-1; 8 bases are a match to TRBD2. The CDR3 has 14 residues. The germline gives CDR1 LGHNA, CDR2 YSLEER. The CDR3 protein is CASSQVMAGGLPIF. CDR3 nucleotide sequence: TGCGCCAGCAGCCAAGTAATGGCGGGAGGCCTGCCGATCTTC.

This clonotype has just a few counts. The chain recombines TRBV6-5 with TRBJ1-5; 7 bases map to TRBD1. This CDR3 is built from 16 residues. V gave up 3 bases and J gave up 0 bases; unmatched junction bases: 5. The V gene's germline CDR1 is MNHEY and CDR2 SVGAGI. The CDR3: CASSYPGTDSNQPQHF. The CDR3 DNA sequence: TGTGCCAGCAGTTATCCCGGGACAGATAGCAATCAGCCCCAGCATTTT.

This clonotype was seen more than once but under ten times. The CDR3 loop reads CASSESDWNTGELFF. The DNA of the CDR3 is TGCGCCAGCAGTGAGTCTGACTGGAACACCGGGGAGCTGTTTTTT. The J gene is TRBJ2-2, the V gene TRBV10-1; D not resolved. The CDR3 consists of 15 residues. Trimming shortened V by 0 bases and J by 1 base, and 6 bases separated the two germline ends. Germline CDR1 WNHNN, CDR2 SYGVQD (reference sequence).

This clonotype appeared many times. V gene TRBV6-1 combines with J gene TRBJ2-2, with D perhaps given as TRBD1 or TRBD2 (5 bases each). The V end lost 6 bases, the J end lost 3 bases, and 17 bases lay between the germline ends. Germline CDR1 is MNHNS and CDR2 is SASEGT. The CDR3 covers 16 residues. DNA for the CDR3: TGTGCCAGCAGCAACTTAGGGACGGATCACACCGGGGAGCTGTTTTTT. Translated, it gives CASSNLGTDHTGELFF.